The T cell receptor beta chain described here comes from a study of blood T cell repertoires in COVID-19. Whole-study context: Samples of COVID-19 (acute and convalescent) were obtained from the United States, Italy and Spain. PBMCs, B-cell-depleted T cells, or T cells were the source of the cDNA or gDNA that made up the material.

Methods used by the authors: Amplification of reference gene primers provided the estimated nucleated cell counts. Data came from immunoSEQ multiplex PCR; TCRdb stores just in-frame clones and leaves some out. V and J calls and clone size are those listed in that table; D and trimming were worked out from the DNA. The sample shows about 140,000 clones, approximately 79% of them seen only once. This clonotype was sampled from a man in his sixties with acute or convalescent COVID-19. The sample consisted of peripheral blood.

The CDR3 region is CASSEESGGWKPQHF. CDR3 bases: TGTGCCAGCAGTGAAGAATCGGGGGGGTGGAAGCCCCAGCATTTT. The chain uses TRBV2 and TRBJ1-5; a weak D match, TRBD1 (5 bases). Germline V gene sequence: CDR1 SNHLY, CDR2 FYNNEI. This CDR3 is built from 15 residues. V lost 1 base, J lost 8 bases, and 15 bases lay in between.